Following are 10 T cell receptor gamma chains from one sample sequenced in a study of Vδ1+ human thymocytes. The study, taken as a whole, reports: Thymic TRG and TRD repertoires appeared highly polyclonal, with Gaussian CDR3 length distributions.

The template was reverse-transcribed extracted RNA. Multiplex PCR used pooled V-gene forward primers and a constant-region reverse primer to amplify CDR3s. TCRdb called clones anew from the multiplex PCR reads with CATT. The repertoire includes approximately 25,000 gamma-chain clones, over 15% of them detected once, and 1.8% sits in the top ten. These receptors' targets are unknown. Material for sequencing was Vdelta1+ gamma-delta thymocytes from the thymus. Subset in this sample: FACS-sorted CD3+ TCRalphabeta- TCRVdelta1+ TCRVdelta2- thymocytes. The receptors derive from a boy in the first two years of life who had congenital heart surgery.

This sequence joins TRGV4 and TRGJ1 or TRGJ2. The CDR3 length is 13 residues. V dropped 0 bases and J dropped 11; count of bases not matched to a gene: 10. The germline V gene encodes CDR1 EGSTGY and CDR2 YDSYTSSV. This CDR3 reads CATWDGGTTEKLF. The CDR3 DNA is TGTGCCACCTGGGATGGGGGGACGACTGAGAAACTCTTT.

This clone has just a few counts. V gene TRGV3 combines with J gene TRGJP2. CDR3 length: 14 residues. Unmatched junction bases numbered 8, after V lost 0 bases and J lost 10 bases. The germline V gene encodes CDR1 VTNTFY and CDR2 YDVSTARD (reference sequence). The CDR3 DNA sequence: TGTGCCACCTGGGACAGGCCGAAAGGTTGGATCAAGACGTTT. This gives the protein CATWDRPKGWIKTF.

This chain uses TRGV9 with TRGJP2. The CDR3 spans 16 residues. The V gene's germline CDR1 is GITISATS and CDR2 ISYDGTV (reference sequence). J gave up 2 bases and V 3 bases, and 9 bases lay outside the gene matches. The DNA for the CDR3 is TGTGCCTTGTGGGAGCCTAAAGGGAGTAGTGATTGGATCAAGACGTTT. It specifies CALWEPKGSSDWIKTF.

For this clone: This may be a read error, as it is one base from a much larger clone. The chain is built from TRGV8 and TRGJ1 or TRGJ2. V trimming: 4 bases; J trimming: 3 bases; junction bases outside the gene matches: 3. CDR3 length: 12 amino acids. Per germline, CDR1 VENAVY and CDR2 YDSYNSRV. The CDR3 DNA is TGTGCCACCTGGGAACCTTATTATAAGAAACTCTTT. Amino acids: CATWEPYYKKLF.

V is TRGV5 and J is TRGJ1 or TRGJ2. This CDR3 region has 13 residues. The germline V gene encodes CDR1 VINAFY and CDR2 YDVSNSKD. V lost 3 bases, J lost 7 bases, and 9 bases stayed unmatched. CDR3 coding DNA: TGTGCCACCTGGGACCGCCCTTGGTATAAGAAACTCTTT. It specifies CATWDRPWYKKLF.

The rearrangement uses TRGV3 and TRGJ1 or TRGJ2. J gave up 1 base and V 8 bases, and 14 bases lay outside the gene matches. The CDR3 contains 15 residues. Germline V gene sequence: CDR1 VTNTFY, CDR2 YDVSTARD (reference sequence). CDR3 DNA: TGTGCCACCTCCCTAAACGGGATAAATTATTATAAGAAACTCTTT. Translation: CATSLNGINYYKKLF.

This chain uses TRGV8 with TRGJ1 or TRGJ2. Per the germline V gene, CDR1 is VENAVY and CDR2 is YDSYNSRV. The CDR3 has 14 residues. The junction had 6 bases not matched to a gene; V was cut back by 0 bases and J by 4 bases. The CDR3 DNA is TGTGCCACCTGGGATAGGCCCTCATATTATAAGAAACTCTTT. Its protein is CATWDRPSYYKKLF.

V usage is TRGV8 and J usage is TRGJP2. V shed 0 bases and J 8 bases; nucleotides not matched to a gene: 15. In germline, CDR1 is VENAVY, CDR2 YDSYNSRV. CDR3 length: 17 amino acids. This chain's CDR3 is CATWDRPSLGGDWIKTF. DNA of the CDR3: TGTGCCACCTGGGATAGGCCGAGTCTTGGAGGAGATTGGATCAAGACGTTT.

This clone was detected only a few times. This chain joins TRGV5 and TRGJ1 or TRGJ2. The CDR3 contains 12 residues. Looked up from germline, CDR1 is VINAFY and CDR2 is YDVSNSKD. V dropped 2 bases and J dropped 10; count of bases not matched to a gene: 8. This CDR3 reads CATWDKTSKKLF. The CDR3 nucleotides read TGTGCCACCTGGGACAAAACTTCCAAGAAACTCTTT.

In regard to this clone: A clone one base away is much larger, so this may be a read error. The chain has TRGV4 and TRGJ1 or TRGJ2. The germline gives CDR1 EGSTGY, CDR2 YDSYTSSV. This CDR3 is built from 12 residues. CDR3 sequence reads: CATRDGRYKKLF. The CDR3 DNA follows: TGTGCCACCCGGGATGGGCGATATAAGAAACTCTTT.